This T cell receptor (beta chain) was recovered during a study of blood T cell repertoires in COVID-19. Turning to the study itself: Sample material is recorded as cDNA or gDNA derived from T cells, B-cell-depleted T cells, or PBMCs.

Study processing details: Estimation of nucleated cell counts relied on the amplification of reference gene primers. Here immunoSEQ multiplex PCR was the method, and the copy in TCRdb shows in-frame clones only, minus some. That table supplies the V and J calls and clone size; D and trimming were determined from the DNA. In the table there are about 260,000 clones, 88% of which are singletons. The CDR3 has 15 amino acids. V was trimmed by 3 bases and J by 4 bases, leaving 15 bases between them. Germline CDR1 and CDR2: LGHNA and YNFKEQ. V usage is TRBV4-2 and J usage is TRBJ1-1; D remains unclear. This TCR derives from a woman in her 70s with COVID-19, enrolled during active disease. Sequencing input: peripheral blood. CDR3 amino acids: CASSQTTDGSTEAFF. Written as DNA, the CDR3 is TGTGCCAGCAGCCAGACTACGGACGGATCCACTGAAGCTTTCTTT.